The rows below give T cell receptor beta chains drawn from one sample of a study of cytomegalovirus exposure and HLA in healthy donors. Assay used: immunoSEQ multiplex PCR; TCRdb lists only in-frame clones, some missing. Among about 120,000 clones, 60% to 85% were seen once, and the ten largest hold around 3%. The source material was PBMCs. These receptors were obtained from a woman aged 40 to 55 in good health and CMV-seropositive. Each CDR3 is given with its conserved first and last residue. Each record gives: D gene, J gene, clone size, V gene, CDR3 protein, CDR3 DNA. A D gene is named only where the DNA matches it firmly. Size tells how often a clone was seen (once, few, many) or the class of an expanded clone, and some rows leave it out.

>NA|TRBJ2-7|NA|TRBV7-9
CASSPRGLPNEQYF
TGTGCCAGCAGCCCCAGGGGTCTTCCCAACGAGCAGTACTTC
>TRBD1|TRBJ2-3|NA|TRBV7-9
CASSAALRTGLYF
TGTGCCAGCAGCGCGGCCCTCCGGACAGGGTTGTATTTT
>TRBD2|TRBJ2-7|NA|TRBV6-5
CASSYSTTGLDYEQYF
TGTGCCAGCAGTTACTCGACGACGGGACTAGATTACGAGCAGTACTTC
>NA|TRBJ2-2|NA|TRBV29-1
CTTRDIDTGELFF
TGCACCACCCGGGACATAGACACCGGGGAGCTGTTTTTT
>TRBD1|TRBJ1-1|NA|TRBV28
CASSPPGQPNTEAFF
TGTGCCAGCAGTCCCCCGGGACAGCCGAACACTGAAGCTTTCTTT
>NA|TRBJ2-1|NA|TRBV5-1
CASSLAGGVSYNEQFF
TGCGCCAGCAGCTTGGCCGGGGGAGTGTCCTACAATGAGCAGTTCTTC
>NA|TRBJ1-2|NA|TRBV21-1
CASSNRDRGFGYTF
TGTGCCAGCAGCAACCGGGACAGGGGGTTTGGCTACACCTTC
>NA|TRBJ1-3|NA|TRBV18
CASSPQGYTGNTIYF
TGTGCCAGCTCACCACAGGGGTACACTGGAAACACCATATATTTT
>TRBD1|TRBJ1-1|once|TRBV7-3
CASSLTATGARELSFF
TGTGCCAGCAGCTTAACCGCCACAGGGGCCAGGGAATTGTCTTTCTTT
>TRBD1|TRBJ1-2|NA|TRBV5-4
CASSPPRQGTGYTF
TGTGCCAGCAGCCCCCCCCGACAGGGAACTGGCTACACCTTC
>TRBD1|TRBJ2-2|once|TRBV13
CASSEQGRDTGELFF
TGTGCCAGCAGCGAACAGGGGAGAGACACCGGGGAGCTGTTTTTT
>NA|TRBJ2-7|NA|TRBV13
CASSFGDEQYF
TGTGCCAGCAGCTTCGGTGACGAGCAGTACTTC
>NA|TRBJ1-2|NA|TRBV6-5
CASKIRGTYGYTF
TGTGCCAGCAAGATCAGGGGAACCTATGGCTACACCTTC
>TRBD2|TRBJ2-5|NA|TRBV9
CASSVGTSGGPETQYF
TGTGCCAGCAGCGTAGGGACTAGCGGGGGGCCGGAGACCCAGTACTTC
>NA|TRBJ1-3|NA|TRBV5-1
CASSPGGGANTIYF
TGCGCCAGCAGCCCTGGGGGGGGAGCAAACACCATATATTTT
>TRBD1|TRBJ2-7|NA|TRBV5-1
CASSFTTGGPGYSYEQYF
TGCGCCAGCAGCTTCACCACAGGGGGTCCGGGATACTCCTACGAGCAGTACTTC
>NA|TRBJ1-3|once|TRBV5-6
CASSFSGKGNTIYF
TGTGCCAGCAGCTTTTCAGGGAAGGGAAACACCATATATTTT
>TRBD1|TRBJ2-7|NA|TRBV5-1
CASSMTGSSYEQYF
TGCGCCAGCAGCATGACAGGGAGCTCCTACGAGCAGTACTTC
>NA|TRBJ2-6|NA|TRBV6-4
CASSDGGNSGANVLTF
TGTGCCAGCAGTGACGGGGGGAACTCTGGGGCCAACGTCCTGACTTTC
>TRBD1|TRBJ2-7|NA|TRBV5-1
CASSRQGSYEQYF
TGCGCCAGCAGCCGACAGGGTTCCTACGAGCAGTACTTC
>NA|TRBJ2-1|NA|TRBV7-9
CASSSDSRVQFF
TGTGCCAGCAGTTCTGACTCCCGGGTGCAGTTCTTC
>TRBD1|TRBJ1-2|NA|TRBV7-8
CASSLGDRGGINYGYTF
TGTGCCAGCAGCTTAGGGGACAGGGGTGGAATTAACTATGGCTACACCTTC
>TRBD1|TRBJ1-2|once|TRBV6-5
CASNVQGRNYGYTF
TGTGCCAGCAACGTACAGGGGAGGAACTATGGCTACACCTTC
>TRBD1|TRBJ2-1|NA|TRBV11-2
CASSSPGTGGMGFINEQFF
TGTGCCAGCAGCTCCCCCGGGACAGGGGGAATGGGCTTTATCAATGAGCAGTTCTTC
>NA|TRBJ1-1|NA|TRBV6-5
CASSSGPHEAFF
TGTGCCAGCAGTTCAGGGCCCCATGAAGCTTTCTTT
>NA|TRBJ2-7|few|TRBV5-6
CASSLGAGSYEQYF
TGTGCCAGCAGCTTGGGGGCAGGTTCCTACGAGCAGTACTTC
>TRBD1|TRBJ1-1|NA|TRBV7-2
CASSRRPGQGNTEAFF
TGTGCCAGCAGCCGTAGACCGGGACAGGGGAACACTGAAGCTTTCTTT
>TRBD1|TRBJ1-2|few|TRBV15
CATSSRTGQGYTF
TGTGCCACCAGCAGTCGGACAGGGCAGGGCTACACCTTC
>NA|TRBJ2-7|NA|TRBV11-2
CASSSLGGRTSYEQYF
TGTGCCAGCAGCTCGTTGGGGGGACGGACTTCCTACGAGCAGTACTTC
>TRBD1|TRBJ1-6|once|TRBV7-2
CASSFEGARGSPLHF
TGTGCCAGCAGCTTTGAGGGGGCGCGAGGTTCACCCCTCCACTTT
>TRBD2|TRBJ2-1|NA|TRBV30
CAWSRSSGFPFF
TGTGCCTGGAGTAGGTCTAGCGGTTTTCCTTTCTTC
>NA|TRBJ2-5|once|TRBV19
CASSIAKQGGETQYF
TGTGCCAGTAGTATAGCGAAACAGGGAGGGGAGACCCAGTACTTC
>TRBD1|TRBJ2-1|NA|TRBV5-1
CASSSDRGGNEQFF
TGCGCCAGCAGTTCGGACAGGGGGGGCAATGAGCAGTTCTTC